The T cell receptor (beta chain) under discussion was sequenced for a study of T-cell reconstitution after alpha-beta-depleted transplantation in children. The V and J ends lost 7 bases and 5 bases respectively, with 12 bases between them. CDR3 length: 13 residues. This clonotype was detected only a few times. The authors prepared the TCRbeta library with unique molecular identifiers. TCRdb fed the PCR reads into MiXCR, producing one record per CDR3 protein. The sample lists about 500,000 distinct CDR3 sequences, 30% to 35% seen once, with approximately 2.3% in the top ten. The sequence was collected from a human donor who donated a stem cell graft to a child with aplastic anemia. The V and J genes are TRBV12-3 or TRBV12-4 and TRBJ2-1; D gene ambiguous. The sequencing here drew on PBMCs from the stem cell graft donor, taken from the stem cell graft. The CDR3 reads CASKNGPDNEQFF. The CDR3 nucleotides read TGTGCCAGCAAAAACGGGCCTGACAATGAGCAGTTCTTC.